This passage covers 6 T cell receptor beta chains from one sample sequenced in a study of T cell clonotyping in hematopoietic cell transplantation. Using immunoSEQ multiplex PCR, the repertoire was profiled, and TCRdb retains in-frame clones only, with some absent. The sample shows around 6,100 clones, less than 40% of them seen only once. The sample was peripheral blood mononuclear cells, taken 30 days after allogeneic stem cell transplant. All receptors derive from a female patient aged 50-60 years who had an allogeneic stem cell transplant from an unrelated donor, so the T cells may come from the graft donor. Some clones in this sample may be carry-over from other donors' samples.

Only a few counts were recorded for this clone. V usage is TRBV19 and J usage is TRBJ2-3, with D tentatively TRBD2 (6 bases). Germline V gene sequence: CDR1 LNHDA, CDR2 SQIVND (reference sequence). This CDR3 is built from 15 residues. V was shortened by 4 bases and J by 1 base, with 12 bases between the two germline ends. The CDR3 loop is CASSTPGDGTDTQYF. In DNA, the CDR3 is TGTGCCAGTAGTACCCCGGGGGACGGCACAGATACGCAGTATTTT.

This clone was picked up a small number of times. The chain couples TRBV28 to TRBJ1-5, with no clear D. The germline CDR1 and CDR2 sequences are MDHEN and SYDVKM. Trimming left V 3 bases short and J 1 base short, with 7 bases between. This CDR3 is 14 amino acids long. CDR3 sequence reads: CASSFVDSNQPQHF. The CDR3 DNA reads as TGTGCCAGCAGTTTCGTAGACAGCAATCAGCCCCAGCATTTT.

The V and J genes are TRBV6-5 and TRBJ1-2; possible D gene TRBD1, 5 bases. V was shortened by 6 bases and J by 5 bases, with 16 bases between the two germline ends. CDR3 length: 14 amino acids. Germline V gene lookup returns CDR1 MNHEY and CDR2 SVGAGI. CDR3 loop: CASRVDSTSYGYTF. In DNA, the CDR3 is TGTGCCAGCAGAGTAGACAGTACATCGTATGGCTACACCTTC.

This chain connects TRBV29-1 to TRBJ2-7, with TRBD2 matching 7 bases. Germline V lookup: CDR1 SQVTM, CDR2 ANQGSEA. The J segment lost 3 bases and the V segment lost 4 bases, leaving 6 bases of the junction unmatched. The CDR3 runs 13 residues. The CDR3 bases are TGCAGCGTTGGCGGAGCGGGGTACTACGAGCAGTACTTC. Protein product: CSVGGAGYYEQYF.

The chain carries TRBV30 and TRBJ1-1; D gene unclear. This CDR3 spans 11 amino acids. The V gene's germline CDR1 is GTSNPN and CDR2 SVGIG (reference sequence). Trimming took 2 bases from V and 2 from J, leaving 3 bases between them. As DNA, the CDR3 is TGTGCCTGGAGTATTAACACTGAAGCTTTCTTT. This sequence encodes CAWSINTEAFF.

This clone was observed a handful of times. The chain links TRBV30 to TRBJ1-2; D is undetermined. Germline V gene lookup returns CDR1 GTSNPN and CDR2 SVGIG (reference sequence). The CDR3 contains 10 residues. The ends were cut back, 6 bases at V and 8 bases at J, with 10 bases in the middle. The CDR3 sequence: CACTNPGYTF. DNA of the CDR3: TGTGCCTGCACAAATCCCGGCTACACCTTC.